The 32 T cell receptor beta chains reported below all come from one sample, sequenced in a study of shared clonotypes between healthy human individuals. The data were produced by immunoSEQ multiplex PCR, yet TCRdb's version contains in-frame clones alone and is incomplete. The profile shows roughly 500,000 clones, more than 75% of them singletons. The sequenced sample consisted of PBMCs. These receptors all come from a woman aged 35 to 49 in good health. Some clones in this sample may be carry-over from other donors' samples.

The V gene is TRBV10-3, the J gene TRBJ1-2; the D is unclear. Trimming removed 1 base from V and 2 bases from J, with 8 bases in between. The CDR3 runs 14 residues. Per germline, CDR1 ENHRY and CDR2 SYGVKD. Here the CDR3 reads CAISEYRQNYGYTF. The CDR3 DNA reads TGTGCCATCAGTGAGTATAGGCAGAACTATGGCTACACCTTC.

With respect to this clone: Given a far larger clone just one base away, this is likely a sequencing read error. The DNA for the CDR3 is TGCAGCGTCTGCTGGGACCTGAACACTGAAGCTTCCTTT. Its protein is CSVCWDLNTEASF. The J gene is TRBJ1-1, the V gene TRBV29-1; TRBD1 might be the D (5 bases). The germline CDR1 and CDR2 sequences are SQVTM and ANQGSEA. The CDR3 sequence is 13 residues long.

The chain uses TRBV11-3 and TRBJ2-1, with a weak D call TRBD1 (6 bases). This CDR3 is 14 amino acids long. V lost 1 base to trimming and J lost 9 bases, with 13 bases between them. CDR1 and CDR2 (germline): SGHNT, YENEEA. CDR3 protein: CASSLGHRAGEQFF. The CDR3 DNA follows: TGTGCCAGCAGCTTAGGCCACAGGGCTGGTGAGCAGTTCTTC.

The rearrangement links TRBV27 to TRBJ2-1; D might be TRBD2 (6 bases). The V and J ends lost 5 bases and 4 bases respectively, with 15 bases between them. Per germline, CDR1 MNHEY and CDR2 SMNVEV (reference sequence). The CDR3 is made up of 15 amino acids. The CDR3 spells CASSPPTRPYNEQFF. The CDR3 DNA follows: TGTGCCAGCAGTCCCCCGACTAGGCCGTACAATGAGCAGTTCTTC.

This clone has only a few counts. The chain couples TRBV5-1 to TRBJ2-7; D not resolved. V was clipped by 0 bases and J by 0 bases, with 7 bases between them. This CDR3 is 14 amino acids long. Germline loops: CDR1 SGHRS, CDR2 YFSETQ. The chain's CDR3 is CASSLDASSYEQYF. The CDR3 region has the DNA TGCGCCAGCAGCTTGGACGCCTCCTCCTACGAGCAGTACTTC.

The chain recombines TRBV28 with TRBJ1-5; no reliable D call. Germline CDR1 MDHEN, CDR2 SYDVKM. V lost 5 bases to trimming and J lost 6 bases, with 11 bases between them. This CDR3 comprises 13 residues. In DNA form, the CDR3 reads TGTGCCAGCAGTCCCCGGAGACCTCAGCCCCAGCATTTT. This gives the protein CASSPRRPQPQHF. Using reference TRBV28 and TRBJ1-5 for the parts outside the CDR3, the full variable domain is DVKVTQSSRYLVKRTGEKVFLECVQDMDHENMFWYRQDPGLGLRLIYFSYDVKMKEKGDIPEGYSVSREKKERFSLILESASTNQTSMYLCASSPRRPQPQHFGDGTRLSIL.

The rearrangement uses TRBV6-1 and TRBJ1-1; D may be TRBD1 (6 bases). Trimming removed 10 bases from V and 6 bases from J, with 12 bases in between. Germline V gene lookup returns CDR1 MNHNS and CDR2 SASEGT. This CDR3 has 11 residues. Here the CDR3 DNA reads TGTGCCATTACAGGGTTCCCTGAAGCTTTCTTT. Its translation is CAITGFPEAFF.

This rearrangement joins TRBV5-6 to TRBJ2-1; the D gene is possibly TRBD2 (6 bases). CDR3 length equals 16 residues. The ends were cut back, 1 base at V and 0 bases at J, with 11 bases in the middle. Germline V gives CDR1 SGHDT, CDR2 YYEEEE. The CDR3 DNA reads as TGTGCCAGCAGCTTGTCGGCTAGCGTCTCCTACAATGAGCAGTTCTTC. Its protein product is CASSLSASVSYNEQFF.

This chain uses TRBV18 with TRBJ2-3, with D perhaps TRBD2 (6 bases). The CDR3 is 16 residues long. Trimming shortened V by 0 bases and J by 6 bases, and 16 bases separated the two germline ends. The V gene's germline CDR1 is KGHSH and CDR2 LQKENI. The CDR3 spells CASSPPERVGGDTQYF. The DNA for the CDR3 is TGTGCCAGCTCACCACCGGAGCGGGTGGGCGGGGATACGCAGTATTTT. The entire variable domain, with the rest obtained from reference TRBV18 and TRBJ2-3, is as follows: NAGVMQNPRHLVRRRGQEARLRCSPMKGHSHVYWYRQLPEEGLKFMVYLQKENIIDESGMPKERFSAEFPKEGPSILRIQQVVRGDSAAYFCASSPPERVGGDTQYFGPGTRLTVL.

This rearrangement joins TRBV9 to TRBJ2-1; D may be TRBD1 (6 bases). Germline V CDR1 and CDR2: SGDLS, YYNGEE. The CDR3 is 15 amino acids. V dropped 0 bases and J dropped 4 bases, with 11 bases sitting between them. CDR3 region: CASSVEGGQYNEQFF. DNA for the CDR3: TGTGCCAGCAGCGTAGAAGGTGGACAGTACAATGAGCAGTTCTTC.

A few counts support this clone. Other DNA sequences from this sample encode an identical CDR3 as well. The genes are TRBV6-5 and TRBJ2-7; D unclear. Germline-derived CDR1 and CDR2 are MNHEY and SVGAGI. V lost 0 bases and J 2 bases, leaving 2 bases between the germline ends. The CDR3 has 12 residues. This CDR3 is CASSYSPYEQYF. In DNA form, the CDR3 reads TGTGCCAGCAGTTACTCACCCTACGAGCAGTACTTC.

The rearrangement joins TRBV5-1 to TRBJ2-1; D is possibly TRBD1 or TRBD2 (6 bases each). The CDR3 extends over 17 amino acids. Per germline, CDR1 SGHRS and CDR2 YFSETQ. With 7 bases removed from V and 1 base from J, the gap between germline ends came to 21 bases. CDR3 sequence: CASYLAPQQGSYNEQFF. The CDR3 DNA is TGCGCCAGCTATCTAGCGCCCCAGCAGGGGTCCTACAATGAGCAGTTCTTC.

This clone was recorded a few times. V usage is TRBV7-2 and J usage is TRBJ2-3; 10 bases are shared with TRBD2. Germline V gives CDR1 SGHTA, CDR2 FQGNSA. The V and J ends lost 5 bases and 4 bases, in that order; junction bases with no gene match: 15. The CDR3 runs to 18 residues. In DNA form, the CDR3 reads TGTGCCAGCAGCCATGGGGGGAGCGGGAGGGCCGTAGCAGATACGCAGTATTTT. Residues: CASSHGGSGRAVADTQYF.

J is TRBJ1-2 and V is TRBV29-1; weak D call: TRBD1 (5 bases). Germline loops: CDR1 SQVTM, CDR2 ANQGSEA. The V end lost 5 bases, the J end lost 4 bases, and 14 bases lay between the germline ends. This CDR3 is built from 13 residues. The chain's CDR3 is CSVSQAGTYGYTF. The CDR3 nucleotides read TGCAGCGTTTCTCAGGCGGGGACCTATGGCTACACCTTC.

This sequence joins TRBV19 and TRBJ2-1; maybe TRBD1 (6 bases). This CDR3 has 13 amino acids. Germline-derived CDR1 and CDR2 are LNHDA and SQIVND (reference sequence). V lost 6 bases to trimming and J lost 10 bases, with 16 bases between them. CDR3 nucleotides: TGTGCCAGTAGCGGGAATAGAGGGACAGAGCAGTTCTTC. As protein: CASSGNRGTEQFF.

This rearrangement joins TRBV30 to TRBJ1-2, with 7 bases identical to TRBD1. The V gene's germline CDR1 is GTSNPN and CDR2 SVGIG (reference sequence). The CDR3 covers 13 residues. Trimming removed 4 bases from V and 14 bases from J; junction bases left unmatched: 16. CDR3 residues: CAWTEGGRSVVTF. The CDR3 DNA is TGTGCCTGGACCGAAGGGGGCAGATCGGTTGTTACCTTC.

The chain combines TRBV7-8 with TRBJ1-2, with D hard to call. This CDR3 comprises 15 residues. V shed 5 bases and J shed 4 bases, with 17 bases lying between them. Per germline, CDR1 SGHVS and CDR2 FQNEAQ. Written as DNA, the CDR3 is TGTGCCAGCAGCCCCGCAAGGGTCACCTTCTATGGCTACACCTTC. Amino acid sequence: CASSPARVTFYGYTF.

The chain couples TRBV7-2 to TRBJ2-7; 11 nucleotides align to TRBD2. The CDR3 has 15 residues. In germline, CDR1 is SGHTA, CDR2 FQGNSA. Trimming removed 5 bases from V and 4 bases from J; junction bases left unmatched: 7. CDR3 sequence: CASSRRGTSGYEQYF. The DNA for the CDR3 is TGTGCCAGCAGCAGAAGAGGGACTAGCGGATACGAGCAGTACTTC. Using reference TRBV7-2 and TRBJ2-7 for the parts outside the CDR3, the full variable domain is GAGVSQSPSNKVTEKGKDVELRCDPISGHTALYWYRQSLGQGLEFLIYFQGNSAPDKSGLPSDRFSAERTGGSVSTLTIQRTQQEDSAVYLCASSRRGTSGYEQYFGPGTRLTVT.

CDR3 sequence reads: CASSVDWGRSYEQYF. The CDR3 bases are TGTGCCAGCAGCGTAGACTGGGGGAGGTCCTACGAGCAGTACTTC. The V call is TRBV9, the J call TRBJ2-7; D possibly corresponds to TRBD2 (6 bases). V was cut by 0 bases and J by 1 base, with 11 bases left in between. The CDR3 has 15 amino acids. Germline assignment: CDR1 SGDLS and CDR2 YYNGEE.

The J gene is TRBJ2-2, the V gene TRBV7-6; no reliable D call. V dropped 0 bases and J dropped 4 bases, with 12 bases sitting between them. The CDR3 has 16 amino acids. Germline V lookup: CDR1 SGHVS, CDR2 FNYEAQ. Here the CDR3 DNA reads TGTGCCAGCAGCTTAGCTCAAGGCACGAGCACCGGGGAGCTGTTTTTT. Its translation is CASSLAQGTSTGELFF. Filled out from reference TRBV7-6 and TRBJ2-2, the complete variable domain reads GAGVSQSPRYKVTKRGQDVALRCDPISGHVSLYWYRQALGQGPEFLTYFNYEAQQDKSGLPNDRFSAERPEGSISTLTIQRTEQRDSAMYRCASSLAQGTSTGELFFGEGSRLTVL.

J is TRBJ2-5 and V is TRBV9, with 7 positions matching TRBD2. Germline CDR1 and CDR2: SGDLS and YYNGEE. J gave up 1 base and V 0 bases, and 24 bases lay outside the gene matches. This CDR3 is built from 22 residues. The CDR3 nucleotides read TGTGCCAGCAGCGTAGGGGCAGGGAATGTTGGTGCGGGAGTTGGGGGCCAAGAGACCCAGTACTTC. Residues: CASSVGAGNVGAGVGGQETQYF.

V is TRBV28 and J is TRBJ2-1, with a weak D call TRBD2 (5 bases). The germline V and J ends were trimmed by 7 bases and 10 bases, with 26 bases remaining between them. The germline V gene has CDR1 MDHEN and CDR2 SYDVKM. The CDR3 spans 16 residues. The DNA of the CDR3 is TGTGCCAGCACCTCACCTGGGTCTGAGCGGCCCCACGAGCAGTTCTTC. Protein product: CASTSPGSERPHEQFF.

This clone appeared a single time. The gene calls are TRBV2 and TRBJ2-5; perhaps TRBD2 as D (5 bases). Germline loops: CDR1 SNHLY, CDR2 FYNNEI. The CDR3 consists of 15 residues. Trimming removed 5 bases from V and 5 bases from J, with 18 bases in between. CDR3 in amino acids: CASSPSWGVGETQYF. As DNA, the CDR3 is TGTGCCAGCAGTCCTTCTTGGGGAGTGGGTGAGACCCAGTACTTC.

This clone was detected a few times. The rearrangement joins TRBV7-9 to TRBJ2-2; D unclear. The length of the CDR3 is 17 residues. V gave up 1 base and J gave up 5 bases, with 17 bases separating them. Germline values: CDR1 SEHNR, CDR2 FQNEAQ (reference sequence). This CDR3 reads CASSLGVWQQDTGELFF. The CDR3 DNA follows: TGTGCCAGCAGCTTAGGAGTGTGGCAGCAAGATACCGGGGAGCTGTTTTTT.

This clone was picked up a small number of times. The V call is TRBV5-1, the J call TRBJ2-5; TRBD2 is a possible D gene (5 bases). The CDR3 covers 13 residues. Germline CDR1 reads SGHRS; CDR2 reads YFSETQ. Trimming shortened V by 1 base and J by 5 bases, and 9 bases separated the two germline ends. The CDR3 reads CASSLPGKETQYF. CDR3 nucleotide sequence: TGCGCCAGCAGCTTGCCGGGGAAGGAGACCCAGTACTTC.

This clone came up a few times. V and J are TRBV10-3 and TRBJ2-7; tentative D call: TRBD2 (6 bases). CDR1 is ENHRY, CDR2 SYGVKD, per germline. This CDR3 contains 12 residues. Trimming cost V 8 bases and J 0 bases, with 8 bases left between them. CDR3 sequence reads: CAIGGSSYEQYF. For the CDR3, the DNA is TGTGCCATCGGGGGGTCCTCCTACGAGCAGTACTTC.

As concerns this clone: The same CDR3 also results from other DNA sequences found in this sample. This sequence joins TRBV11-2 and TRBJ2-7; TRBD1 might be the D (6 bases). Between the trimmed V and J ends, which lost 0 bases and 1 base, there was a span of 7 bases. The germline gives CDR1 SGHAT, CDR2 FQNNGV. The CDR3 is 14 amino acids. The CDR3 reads CASSLEGASYEQYF. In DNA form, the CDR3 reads TGTGCCAGCAGCTTAGAGGGGGCATCCTACGAGCAGTACTTC.

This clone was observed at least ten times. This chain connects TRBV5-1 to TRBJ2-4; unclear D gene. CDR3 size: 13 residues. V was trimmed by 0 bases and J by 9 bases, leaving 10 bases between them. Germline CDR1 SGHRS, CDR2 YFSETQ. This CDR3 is CASSLDSNGIQYF. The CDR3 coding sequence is TGCGCCAGCAGCTTGGACAGCAATGGCATTCAGTACTTC.

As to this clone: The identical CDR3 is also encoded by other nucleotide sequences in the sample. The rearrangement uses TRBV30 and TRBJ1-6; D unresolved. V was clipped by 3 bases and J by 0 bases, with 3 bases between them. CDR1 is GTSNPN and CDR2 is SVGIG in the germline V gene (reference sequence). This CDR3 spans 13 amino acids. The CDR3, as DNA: TGTGCCTGGAGAAGCTCCTATAATTCACCCCTCCACTTT. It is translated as CAWRSSYNSPLHF.

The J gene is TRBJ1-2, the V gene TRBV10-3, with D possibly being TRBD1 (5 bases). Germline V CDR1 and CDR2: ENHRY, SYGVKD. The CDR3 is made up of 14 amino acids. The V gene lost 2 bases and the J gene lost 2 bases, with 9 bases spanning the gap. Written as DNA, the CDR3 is TGTGCCATCAGTGAGGGGACCAGAAACTATGGCTACACCTTC. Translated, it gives CAISEGTRNYGYTF.

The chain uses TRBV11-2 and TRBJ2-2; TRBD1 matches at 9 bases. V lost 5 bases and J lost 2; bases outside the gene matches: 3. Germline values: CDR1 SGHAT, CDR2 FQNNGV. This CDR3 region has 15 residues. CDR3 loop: CASSATGGNTGELFF. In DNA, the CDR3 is TGTGCCAGCAGCGCGACAGGGGGAAACACCGGGGAGCTGTTTTTT.

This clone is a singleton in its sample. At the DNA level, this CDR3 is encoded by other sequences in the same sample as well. The CDR3 sequence: CASSLAGGPTDTQYF. The CDR3 DNA reads as TGTGCCAGCAGCTTGGCAGGCGGGCCCACAGATACGCAGTATTTT. This chain uses TRBV5-6 with TRBJ2-3; tentatively, D is TRBD2 (5 bases). V was pared by 0 bases and J by 2 bases, with 10 bases between. Per germline, CDR1 SGHDT and CDR2 YYEEEE. The CDR3 contains 15 residues.